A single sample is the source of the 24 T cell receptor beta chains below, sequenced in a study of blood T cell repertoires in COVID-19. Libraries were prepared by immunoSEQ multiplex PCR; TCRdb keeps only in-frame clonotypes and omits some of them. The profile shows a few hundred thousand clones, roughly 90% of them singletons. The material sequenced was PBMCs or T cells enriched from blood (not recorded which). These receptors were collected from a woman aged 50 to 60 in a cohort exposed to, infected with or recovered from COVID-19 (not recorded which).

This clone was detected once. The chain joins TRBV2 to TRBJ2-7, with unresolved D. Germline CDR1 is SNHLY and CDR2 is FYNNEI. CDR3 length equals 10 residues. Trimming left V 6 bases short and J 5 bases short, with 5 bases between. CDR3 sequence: CASSPDEQYF. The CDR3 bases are TGTGCCAGCAGCCCGGACGAGCAGTACTTC. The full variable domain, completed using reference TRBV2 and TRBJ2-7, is EPEVTQTPSHQVTQMGQEVILRCVPISNHLYFYWYRQILGQKVEFLVSFYNNEISEKSEIFDDQFSVERPDGSNFTLKIRSTKLEDSAMYFCASSPDEQYFGPGTRLTVT.

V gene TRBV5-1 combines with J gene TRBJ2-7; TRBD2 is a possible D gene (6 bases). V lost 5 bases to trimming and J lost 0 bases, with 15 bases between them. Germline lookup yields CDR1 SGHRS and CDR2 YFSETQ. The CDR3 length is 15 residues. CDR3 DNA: TGCGCCAGCAGTTCACAGTTGGGGGGCTCCTACGAGCAGTACTTC. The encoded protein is CASSSQLGGSYEQYF. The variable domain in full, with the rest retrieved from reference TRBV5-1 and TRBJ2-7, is KAGVTQTPRYLIKTRGQQVTLSCSPISGHRSVSWYQQTPGQGLQFLFEYFSETQRNKGNFPGRFSGRQFSNSRSEMNVSTLELGDSALYLCASSSQLGGSYEQYFGPGTRLTVT.

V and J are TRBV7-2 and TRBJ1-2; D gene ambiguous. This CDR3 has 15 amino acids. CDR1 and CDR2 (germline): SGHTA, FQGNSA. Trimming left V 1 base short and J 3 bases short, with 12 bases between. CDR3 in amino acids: CASSLVPGTDYGYTF. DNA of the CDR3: TGTGCCAGCAGCTTAGTTCCAGGCACAGACTATGGCTACACCTTC.

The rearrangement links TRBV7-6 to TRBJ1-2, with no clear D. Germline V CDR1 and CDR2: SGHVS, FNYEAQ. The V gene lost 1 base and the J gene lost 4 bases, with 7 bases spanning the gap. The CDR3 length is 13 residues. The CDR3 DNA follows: TGTGCCAGCAGCTTAGACAGTCTCTATGGCTACACCTTC. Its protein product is CASSLDSLYGYTF.

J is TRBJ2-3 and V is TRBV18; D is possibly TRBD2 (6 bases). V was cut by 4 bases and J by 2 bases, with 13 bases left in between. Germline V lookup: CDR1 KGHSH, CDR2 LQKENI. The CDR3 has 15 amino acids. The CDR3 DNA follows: TGTGCCAGCTCACAACGGGCGGGGAACACAGATACGCAGTATTTT. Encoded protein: CASSQRAGNTDTQYF.

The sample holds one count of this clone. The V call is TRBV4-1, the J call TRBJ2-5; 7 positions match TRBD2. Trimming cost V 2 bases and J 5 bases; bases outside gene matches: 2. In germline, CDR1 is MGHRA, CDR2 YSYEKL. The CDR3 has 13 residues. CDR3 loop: CASSQQLAETQYF. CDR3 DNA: TGCGCCAGCAGCCAACAACTAGCGGAGACCCAGTACTTC.

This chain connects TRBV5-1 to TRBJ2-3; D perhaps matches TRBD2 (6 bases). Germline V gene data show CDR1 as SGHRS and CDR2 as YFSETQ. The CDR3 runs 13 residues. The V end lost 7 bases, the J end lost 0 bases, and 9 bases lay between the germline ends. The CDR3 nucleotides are TGCGCCAGCGGGGGGACTAGCACAGATACGCAGTATTTT. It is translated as CASGGTSTDTQYF.

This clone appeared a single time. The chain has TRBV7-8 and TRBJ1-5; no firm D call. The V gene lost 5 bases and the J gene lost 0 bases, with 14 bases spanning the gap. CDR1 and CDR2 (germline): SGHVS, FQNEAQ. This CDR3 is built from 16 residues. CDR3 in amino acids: CASSPTFAVSNQPQHF. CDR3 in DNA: TGTGCCAGCAGCCCCACGTTTGCGGTTAGCAATCAGCCCCAGCATTTT.

The CDR3 bases are TGTGCCACCAGTGATTTGGGCATGAGGAAACTGTTTTTT. It encodes CATSDLGMRKLFF. V usage is TRBV24-1 and J usage is TRBJ1-4; D is unclear. CDR1 and CDR2 from the germline V gene are KGHDR and SFDVKD. Trimming left V 0 bases short and J 11 bases short, with 9 bases between. CDR3 length: 13 amino acids.

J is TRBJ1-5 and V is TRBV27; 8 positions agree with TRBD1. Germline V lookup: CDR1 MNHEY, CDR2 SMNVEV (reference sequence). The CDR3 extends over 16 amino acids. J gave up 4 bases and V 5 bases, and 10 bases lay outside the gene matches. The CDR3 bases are TGTGCCAGCAGTCCCCGGACAGGGCGACCTAATCAGCCCCAGCATTTT. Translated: CASSPRTGRPNQPQHF.

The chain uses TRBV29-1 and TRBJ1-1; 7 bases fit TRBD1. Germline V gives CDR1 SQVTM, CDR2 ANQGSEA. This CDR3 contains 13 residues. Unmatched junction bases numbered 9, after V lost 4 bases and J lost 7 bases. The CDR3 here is CSVGRTDRDEAFF. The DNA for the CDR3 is TGCAGCGTTGGGAGGACAGACAGGGATGAAGCTTTCTTT.

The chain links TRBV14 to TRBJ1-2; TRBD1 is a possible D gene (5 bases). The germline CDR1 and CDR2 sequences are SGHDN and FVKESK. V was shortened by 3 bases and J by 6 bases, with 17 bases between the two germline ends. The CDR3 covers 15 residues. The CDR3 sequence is CASSHPQGGVDGYTF. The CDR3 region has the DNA TGTGCCAGCAGCCATCCCCAAGGAGGGGTAGATGGCTACACCTTC.

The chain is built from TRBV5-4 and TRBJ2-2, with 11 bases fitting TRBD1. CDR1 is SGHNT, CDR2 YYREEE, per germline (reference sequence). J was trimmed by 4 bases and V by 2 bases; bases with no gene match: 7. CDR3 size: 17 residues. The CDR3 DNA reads TGTGCCAGCAGCTTCGTCGGACAGGGGGCGCGCACCGGGGAGCTGTTTTTT. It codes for CASSFVGQGARTGELFF.

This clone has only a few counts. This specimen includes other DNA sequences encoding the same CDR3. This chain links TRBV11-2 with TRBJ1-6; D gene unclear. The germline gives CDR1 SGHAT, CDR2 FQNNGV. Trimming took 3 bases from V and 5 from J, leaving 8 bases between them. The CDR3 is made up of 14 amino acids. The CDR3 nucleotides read TGTGCCAGCAGCTTCCGGGGAAATAATTCACCCCTCCACTTT. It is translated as CASSFRGNNSPLHF.

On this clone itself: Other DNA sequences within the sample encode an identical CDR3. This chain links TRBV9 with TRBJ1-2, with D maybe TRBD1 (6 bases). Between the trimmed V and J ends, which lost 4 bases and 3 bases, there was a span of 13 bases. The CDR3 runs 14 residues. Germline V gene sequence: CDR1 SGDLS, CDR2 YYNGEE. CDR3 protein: CASSPEQGDYGYTF. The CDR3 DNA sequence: TGTGCCAGCAGCCCAGAACAGGGTGACTATGGCTACACCTTC.

The CDR3 region is CASSSTGAGGEKLFF. The CDR3 DNA reads TGTGCCAGCAGTTCCACAGGGGCCGGAGGTGAAAAACTGTTTTTT. The chain uses TRBV28 and TRBJ1-4, with 7 bases fitting TRBD1. CDR1 MDHEN and CDR2 SYDVKM come from the germline V gene. Losses at the gene ends were 4 bases for V and 7 bases for J; bases not matched to a gene: 9. The CDR3 covers 15 residues.

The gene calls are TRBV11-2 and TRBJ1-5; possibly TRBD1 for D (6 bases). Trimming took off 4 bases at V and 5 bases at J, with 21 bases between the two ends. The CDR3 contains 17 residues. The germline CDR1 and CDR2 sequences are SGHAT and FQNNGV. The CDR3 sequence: CASSSQVRGTWDQPQHF. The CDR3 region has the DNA TGTGCCAGCAGCTCCCAAGTGAGGGGGACATGGGATCAGCCCCAGCATTTT.

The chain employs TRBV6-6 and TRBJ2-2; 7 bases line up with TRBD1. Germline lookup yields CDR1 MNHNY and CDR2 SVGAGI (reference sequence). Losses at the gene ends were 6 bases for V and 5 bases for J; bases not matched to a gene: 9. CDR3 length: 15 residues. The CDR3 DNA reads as TGTGCCAGCAGGGGAACAGGGGTAGAGACCGGGGAGCTGTTTTTT. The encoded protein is CASRGTGVETGELFF.

The CDR3 bases are TGTGCCTGGAGTGGACAATCGGGAGGCTACACCTTC. This sequence encodes CAWSGQSGGYTF. The chain links TRBV30 to TRBJ1-2; no clear D gene. CDR1 and CDR2 from the germline V gene are GTSNPN and SVGIG (reference sequence). Trimming shortened V by 1 base and J by 8 bases, and 11 bases separated the two germline ends. The length of the CDR3 is 12 residues.

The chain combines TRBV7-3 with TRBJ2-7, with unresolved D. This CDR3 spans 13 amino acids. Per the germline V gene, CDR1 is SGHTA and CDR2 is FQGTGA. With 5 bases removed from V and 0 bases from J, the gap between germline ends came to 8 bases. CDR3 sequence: CASSRYPSYEQYF. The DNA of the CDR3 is TGTGCCAGCAGCCGCTACCCCTCCTACGAGCAGTACTTC.

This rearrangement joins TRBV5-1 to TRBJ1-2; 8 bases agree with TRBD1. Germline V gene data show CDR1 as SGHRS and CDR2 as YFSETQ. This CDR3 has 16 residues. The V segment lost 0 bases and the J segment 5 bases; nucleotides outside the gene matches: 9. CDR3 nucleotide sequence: TGCGCCAGCAGCTTGGGAGAAGACAGGGGATCATATGGCTACACCTTC. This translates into CASSLGEDRGSYGYTF.

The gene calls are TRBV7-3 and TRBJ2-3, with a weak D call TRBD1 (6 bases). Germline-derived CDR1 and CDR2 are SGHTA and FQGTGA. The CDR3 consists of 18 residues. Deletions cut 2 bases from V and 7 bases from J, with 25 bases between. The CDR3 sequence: CASSLEPPSGGHYYTQYF. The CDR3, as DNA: TGTGCCAGCAGCTTAGAGCCTCCAAGTGGGGGCCACTATTATACGCAGTATTTT.

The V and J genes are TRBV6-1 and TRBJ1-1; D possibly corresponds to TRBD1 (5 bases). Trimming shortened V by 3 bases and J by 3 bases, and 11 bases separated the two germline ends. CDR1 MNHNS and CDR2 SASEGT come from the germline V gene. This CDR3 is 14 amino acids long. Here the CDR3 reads CASSDRTTYTEAFF. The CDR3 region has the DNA TGTGCCAGCAGTGACAGGACAACCTACACTGAAGCTTTCTTT.

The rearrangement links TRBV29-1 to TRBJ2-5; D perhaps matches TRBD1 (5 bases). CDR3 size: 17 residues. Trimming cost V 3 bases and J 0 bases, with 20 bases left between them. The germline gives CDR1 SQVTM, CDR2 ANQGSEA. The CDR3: CSVDPPGSRKYQETQYF. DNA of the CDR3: TGCAGCGTTGACCCACCAGGGTCCAGAAAGTACCAAGAGACCCAGTACTTC.